This T cell receptor beta chain was recovered during a study of shared clonotypes between healthy human individuals (dated by TCRdb to the early 2020s). Study-level background: The cohort comprised a couple of women and three men aged 18 to 49 years. For each donor, CD4 naive and CD4 memory were each run on three plates, CD8 naive on two plates, and CD8 memory on one plate. To estimate repertoire size and how much clonotypes are shared between individuals, the study performed deep sequencing of blood TCR repertoires from a few healthy adults. To increase sequencing depth and limit assay-specific biases, different laboratories used diverse techniques to prepare libraries and sequence TCR repertoires. Between about 0.8 and 9.5 billion PBMCs per donor were obtained by leukapheresis. Study-level results and caveats: The genetic and exposure-history diversity represented was limited by the small number of donors. Compared with non-shared clonotypes, the clonotypes found in all four sorted-subset donors had higher generation probabilities. Sampling was restricted to blood, and TCR repertoires in tissues likely differ from the TCR repertoires found in blood. Pairwise subsampling led to the expectation that sequencing depth would affect the degree of clonotype sharing among donors. About 5% of naive CD4, 3% to 3.5% of naive CD8, approximately 2.2% of memory CD4, and around 0.42% of memory CD8 clonotypes were shared across a handful of donors. Rarefaction of sorted-subset datasets indicated incomplete sequencing despite the large sequencing depth. Estimated clonotype richness was generally larger for naive than for memory subsets.

V ends up 7 bases short and J 0 bases short, with an unmatched junction base count of 9. For CDR1 and CDR2, the germline V gene lists MDHEN and SYDVKM. The CDR3, cysteine through phenylalanine, is 16 amino acids long. Only the CDR3 region is kept as DNA, spanning 48 bases read in frame from base 1. Using the deep immunoSEQ assay, TCR CDR3 regions were amplified from genomic DNA by multiplex PCR. Genomic DNA extracted from each cell subset was distributed evenly over all wells of several immunoSEQ 96-well plates, and each plate served as one replicate. Each replicate PCR for sorted subsets received about 210 ng genomic DNA, equal to roughly 29,000 T cell genomes. Purified libraries were quantified with a Qubit 3.0 fluorometer, sized on a Bioanalyzer 2100, and re-quantified with the KAPA Library Quantification kit. Every immunoSEQ 96-well plate was sequenced on a separate single-read 150-cycle Illumina NextSeq 550 flow cell. The paper's data handling went like this. Because the immunoSEQ output included only junctional sequences and no quality scores, the filtering could not be the same as the filtering used for full-length reads. To assign V/J genes and CDR3, sequences were annotated using PyIR, a Python wrapper for IgBLAST v1.9, with IMGT germline references. Reads were removed for weak V/J assignments (E-value above 1e-6), missing CDR3, stop codons, out-of-frame junctions, or ambiguous translated residues. V3J clonotypes were defined by identical inferred V gene, J gene, and CDR3 amino acid sequence. Percentage overlap between repertoires was computed as shared unique clonotypes divided by the size of the smaller repertoire. RTK rarefaction, the Chao1 estimator, and Recon v2.1 estimates of unobserved clonotypes were used to assess repertoire richness. Generation probabilities were computed with OLGA for all TCRbeta clonotypes obtained by the gDNA method from a handful of donors. The table was pulled from immuneACCESS by TCRdb, which kept in-frame rearrangements only. Such tables lose some clones; where checked, under half of the loss comes from unresolved V genes, and the rest has no known cause. V and J calls and clone size are copied from that table; D and trimming were computed from the DNA. In all, the sample holds about 2,200,000 clones, and roughly 91% of those were seen once. Together, the top ten hold around 1.7% of the sample.

For the CD8 naive samples, CD45RO-negative cells were positively selected for CCR7, yielding a CD45RA+CCR7+ population from which TemRA cells were excluded. Healthy HIV-negative adults with no recently reported acute infections or vaccinations were included as donors. Every donor was a Caucasian adult living in Nashville, Tennessee, USA. Blood was collected by leukapheresis, and PBMCs were isolated by Ficoll-Histopaque density gradient centrifugation and then cryopreserved in liquid nitrogen vapor phase. Purity and quantity of every magnetically sorted T cell population were checked by analytical flow cytometry. Each sorted fraction had its genomic DNA isolated and then quantified by UV absorbance on a Nanodrop 2000c. This clone was observed a handful of times. Its antigen target is currently unknown. No quality values exist for individual bases; no much larger clone is one base distant.

This receptor was taken from a man aged 18 to 35 in good health. Some clones in this sample may be carry-over from other donors' samples. The chain is encoded by TRBV28 joined to TRBJ1-3; 7 central nucleotides agree with TRBD1. Input material: naive CD8+ T cells from PBMCs. The cell subset or site label corresponds to: CD45RA+CCR7+. The bases read TGTGCCAGCACCTTAAACAGGGGATTCTCTGGAAACACCATATATTTT. This translates into CASTLNRGFSGNTIYF.